Listed below are T cell receptor beta chains from one sample, sequenced in a study of blood T cell repertoires in COVID-19. The protocol was immunoSEQ multiplex PCR, while the TCRdb copy is restricted to in-frame clones and leaves out a portion. The table records 400,000 to 500,000 clones, 70% to 90% of them present only once. Material for sequencing was PBMCs or T cells enriched from blood (not recorded which). These receptor sequences come from a woman under 30 who had been exposed to COVID-19. Each CDR3 is given with its conserved first and last residue. The D gene is left open where the match is weak. Rows may omit the clone size; those that give it use once, few, many or a size class.

len,v_gene,j_gene,abundance,d_gene,CDR3aa,CDR3nt
15,TRBV18,TRBJ1-1,.,.,CASSPLGGGSTEAFF,TGTGCCAGCTCACCTCTTGGGGGCGGGAGCACTGAAGCTTTCTTT
13,TRBV6-5,TRBJ1-5,.,.,CASSTGGYEPQHF,TGTGCCAGCAGTACGGGCGGGTATGAGCCCCAGCATTTT
13,TRBV4-3,TRBJ2-7,.,.,CASSLARGNEQYF,TGCGCCAGCAGCCTTGCGAGGGGGAACGAGCAGTACTTC
16,TRBV7-9,TRBJ2-1,.,TRBD2,CASSLEVSGRLNEQFF,TGTGCCAGCAGCTTAGAGGTTAGCGGGAGGTTGAATGAGCAGTTCTTC
15,TRBV24-1,TRBJ2-1,few,TRBD2,CATAGLAGGPNEQFF,TGTGCCACCGCAGGACTAGCGGGGGGGCCCAATGAGCAGTTCTTC
18,TRBV6-2/TRBV6-3,TRBJ2-2,.,.,CASSPLASARASTGELFF,TGTGCCAGCAGCCCTCTAGCGTCGGCCAGGGCCAGCACCGGGGAGCTGTTTTTT
14,TRBV4-1,TRBJ1-2,.,TRBD1,CASSQAETGSGYTF,TGCGCCAGCAGCCAAGCAGAGACAGGGTCTGGCTACACCTTC
14,TRBV5-1,TRBJ2-1,.,.,CASQGGGVYNEQFF,TGCGCCAGCCAGGGGGGAGGTGTGTACAATGAGCAGTTCTTC
17,TRBV11-2,TRBJ2-3,.,TRBD2,CASNSIGAGGGTDTQYF,TGTGCCAGCAACAGTATAGGAGCGGGAGGGGGCACAGATACGCAGTATTTT
14,TRBV3-1/TRBV3-2,TRBJ2-5,.,TRBD2,CASSQRGSGETQYF,TGTGCCAGCAGCCAACGCGGGAGCGGGGAGACCCAGTACTTC
16,TRBV28,TRBJ2-3,.,TRBD1,CASSFQTGALSDTQYF,TGTGCCAGCAGTTTCCAAACAGGGGCCTTATCAGATACGCAGTATTTT
19,TRBV7-2,TRBJ2-2,.,TRBD2,CASSRGLAGTGRNTGELFF,TGTGCCAGCAGCCGTGGACTAGCGGGAACCGGCCGCAACACCGGGGAGCTGTTTTTT
17,TRBV24-1,TRBJ2-1,.,TRBD2,CATSDRGTSGRSFEQFF,TGTGCCACCAGTGATCGTGGGACTAGCGGGAGAAGTTTCGAGCAGTTCTTC
15,TRBV25-1,TRBJ2-7,.,TRBD1,CASSERGQGGYEQYF,TGTGCCAGCAGTGAAAGAGGACAGGGGGGCTACGAGCAGTACTTC
14,TRBV18,TRBJ2-1,.,.,CASSPEVSARLQFF,TGTGCCAGCTCACCAGAAGTCTCAGCGAGGTTGCAGTTCTTC
15,TRBV28,TRBJ2-2,.,.,CASSLSGRVTGELFF,TGTGCCAGCAGTTTATCAGGCAGGGTCACCGGGGAGCTGTTTTTT
15,TRBV6-5,TRBJ1-5,.,.,CASRPGVLSNQPQHF,TGTGCCAGCAGACCAGGGGTCTTGAGCAATCAGCCCCAGCATTTT
16,TRBV19,TRBJ2-2,.,.,CASSIGVAALGGELFF,TGTGCCAGTAGTATAGGGGTCGCGGCCTTGGGCGGGGAGCTGTTTTTT
18,TRBV7-2,TRBJ1-2,once,TRBD1,CASSPSGTGGVAVYGYTF,TGTGCCAGCAGCCCATCAGGGACAGGGGGTGTCGCAGTCTATGGCTACACCTTC
15,TRBV2,TRBJ2-1,.,.,CASRGNEGLYNEQFF,TGTGCCAGCCGGGGGAATGAGGGGCTCTACAATGAGCAGTTCTTC
13,TRBV21-1,TRBJ2-3,.,.,CASSTRRTDTQYF,TGTGCCAGCAGCACCCGTCGCACAGATACGCAGTATTTT
11,TRBV20-1,TRBJ2-1,.,.,CSARVVYEQFF,TGCAGTGCTAGAGTCGTGTATGAGCAGTTCTTC
16,TRBV6-2/TRBV6-3,TRBJ2-1,.,TRBD2,CASSYSVTSGYNEQFF,TGTGCCAGCAGTTACTCCGTGACTAGCGGTTATAATGAGCAGTTCTTC
16,TRBV12-2,TRBJ2-1,.,.,CASRSREVGSNNEQFF,TGTGCAAGTCGCTCCCGAGAGGTAGGTAGCAACAATGAGCAGTTCTTC
14,TRBV25-1,TRBJ1-1,.,TRBD1,CASISRRGVTEAFF,TGTGCCAGCATTTCACGCAGGGGGGTCACTGAAGCTTTCTTT
17,TRBV2,TRBJ2-2,.,.,CASSESPRDGGTGELFF,TGTGCCAGCAGTGAAAGTCCGCGGGATGGGGGCACCGGGGAGCTGTTTTTT
13,TRBV20-1,TRBJ2-5,.,.,CSASNQGQETQYF,TGCAGTGCTAGTAATCAGGGACAAGAGACCCAGTACTTC
16,TRBV5-6,TRBJ2-5,.,.,CASSSDRAIDQETQYF,TGTGCCAGCAGCTCGGACAGAGCTATAGACCAAGAGACCCAGTACTTC
14,TRBV19,TRBJ1-1,.,.,CASKTAVANTEVFF,TGTGCCAGTAAGACCGCCGTAGCGAACACTGAAGTTTTCTTT
16,TRBV28,TRBJ2-3,.,TRBD2,CASSLRREGGTDTQYF,TGTGCCAGCAGTTTACGTAGGGAGGGTGGCACAGATACGCAGTATTTT
13,TRBV7-2,TRBJ2-7,.,.,CASSLMGAGEQYF,TGTGCCAGCAGCTTAATGGGGGCTGGGGAGCAGTACTTC
15,TRBV30,TRBJ1-1,few,TRBD1,CAWSDTDRGVTEAFF,TGTGCCTGGAGTGACACCGACAGGGGAGTCACTGAAGCTTTCTTT
13,TRBV7-2,TRBJ2-1,.,TRBD2,CASSSTIAGGAVF,TGTGCCAGCAGCTCGACCATAGCGGGGGGTGCGGTCTTC
21,TRBV28,TRBJ2-4,.,TRBD2,CASSLPGIGGTSGRAVNIQYF,TGTGCCAGCAGTCTGCCTGGTATCGGGGGGACTAGCGGGAGGGCCGTGAACATTCAGTACTTC
16,TRBV7-9,TRBJ1-5,.,.,CASSPPDSLSNQPQHF,TGTGCCAGCAGCCCCCCGGACAGTCTTAGCAATCAGCCCCAGCATTTT
18,TRBV27,TRBJ2-2,.,TRBD1,CASSLFGWTGGNTGELFF,TGTGCCAGCAGTTTATTTGGTTGGACAGGGGGCAACACCGGGGAGCTGTTTTTT
14,TRBV19,TRBJ1-6,.,TRBD1,CASTSGQVYSPLHF,TGTGCCAGTACCTCCGGACAGGTTTATTCACCCCTCCACTTT
14,TRBV28,TRBJ2-2,.,.,CASSLAVNTGELFF,TGTGCCAGCAGTTTAGCGGTAAACACCGGGGAGCTGTTTTTT
14,TRBV4-1,TRBJ2-7,.,.,CASSQARGDYEQYF,TGCGCCAGCAGCCAAGCCCGGGGAGACTACGAGCAGTACTTC